Each of the 17 T cell receptor beta chains below was sequenced from the same sample in a study of T cell responses to AZD1222 COVID-19 vaccine. TCRdb's table, derived via immunoSEQ multiplex PCR, lists solely in-frame clones and lacks some. The sample holds about 160,000 clones; about 90% are singletons and the top ten take 4.4%. Sequenced material: peripheral blood, taken on day 0 of MenACWY control vaccination. The receptors derive from an adult in good health.

The rearrangement joins TRBV18 to TRBJ2-1, with D hard to call. This CDR3 contains 15 residues. With 1 base removed from V and 2 bases from J, the gap between germline ends came to 9 bases. The germline V gene encodes CDR1 KGHSH and CDR2 LQKENI. The CDR3 DNA is TGTGCCAGCTCACCACGGTACCAAACCTACAATGAGCAGTTCTTC. Its protein product is CASSPRYQTYNEQFF.

The CDR3 spells CASSYRDQHNEQFF. CDR3 coding DNA: TGTGCCAGCAGCTACCGGGACCAGCACAATGAGCAGTTCTTC. J is TRBJ2-1 and V is TRBV11-3; D tentatively fits TRBD1 or TRBD2 (5 bases each). Trimming removed 4 bases from V and 5 bases from J, with 12 bases in between. CDR1 and CDR2 from the germline V gene are SGHNT and YENEEA. The CDR3 has 14 residues.

V and J are TRBV6-5 and TRBJ1-2; no clear D. This CDR3 has 14 residues. Per the germline V gene, CDR1 is MNHEY and CDR2 is SVGAGI. The V gene lost 0 bases and the J gene lost 1 base, with 6 bases spanning the gap. Here the CDR3 reads CASSYSSGNYGYTF. The CDR3 bases are TGTGCCAGCAGTTACTCTTCGGGTAACTATGGCTACACCTTC.

The CDR3 DNA follows: TGTGCCTGGAGTGCGGCGAGCACCGGGGAGCTGTTTTTT. Its protein product is CAWSAASTGELFF. J is TRBJ2-2 and V is TRBV30, with D uncertain. CDR1 is GTSNPN, CDR2 SVGIG, per germline (reference sequence). Trimming pared 1 base from V and 4 bases from J, leaving 7 bases between. CDR3 length equals 13 residues.

The chain couples TRBV6-6 to TRBJ1-6, with TRBD1 matching 8 bases. Germline V gene lookup returns CDR1 MNHNY and CDR2 SVGAGI (reference sequence). The CDR3 covers 16 residues. Trimming took 0 bases from V and 6 from J; bases not matched to a gene: 4. This chain's CDR3 is CASSYSNRGINSPLHF. The DNA for the CDR3 is TGTGCCAGCAGTTACTCGAACAGGGGGATTAATTCACCCCTCCACTTT.

V usage is TRBV9 and J usage is TRBJ1-1; a weak D match, TRBD1 (6 bases). The ends were cut back, 4 bases at V and 1 base at J, with 20 bases in the middle. The CDR3 consists of 17 residues. Germline V gene sequence: CDR1 SGDLS, CDR2 YYNGEE. This CDR3 is CASSPPSWKTGNTEAFF. Here the CDR3 DNA reads TGTGCCAGCAGCCCCCCTTCATGGAAGACAGGGAACACTGAAGCTTTCTTT.

The chain couples TRBV9 to TRBJ2-3; D is unresolved. CDR3 length equals 15 residues. In germline, CDR1 is SGDLS, CDR2 YYNGEE. V dropped 1 base and J dropped 2 bases, with 11 bases sitting between them. The CDR3 nucleotides read TGTGCCAGCAGCGTATCTAAGCGCGACACAGATACGCAGTATTTT. It encodes CASSVSKRDTDTQYF.

J is TRBJ2-7 and V is TRBV24-1, with D tentatively TRBD2 (5 bases). The CDR3 is 13 amino acids. Per the germline V gene, CDR1 is KGHDR and CDR2 is SFDVKD. V lost 5 bases, J lost 4 bases, and 11 bases lay in between. The CDR3 spells CATSAPPGYEQYF. In nucleotides, the CDR3 is TGTGCCACCAGTGCCCCCCCGGGGTACGAGCAGTACTTC.

V is TRBV6-5 and J is TRBJ2-1; no clear D. Per the germline V gene, CDR1 is MNHEY and CDR2 is SVGAGI. V dropped 1 base and J dropped 10 bases, with 5 bases sitting between them. The CDR3 loop spans 11 amino acids. CDR3 DNA: TGTGCCAGCAGTTACTATGGGGAGCAGTTCTTC. The encoded protein is CASSYYGEQFF.

The V call is TRBV19, the J call TRBJ1-2; possible D gene TRBD1, 6 bases. The CDR3 contains 13 residues. Germline V gene lookup returns CDR1 LNHDA and CDR2 SQIVND (reference sequence). Between the trimmed V and J ends, which lost 3 bases and 6 bases, there was a span of 11 bases. The CDR3 here is CASSMARGHGYTF. For the CDR3, the DNA is TGTGCCAGTAGTATGGCCAGGGGCCATGGCTACACCTTC.

This chain connects TRBV5-4 to TRBJ2-7; TRBD2 aligns across 7 bases. Trimming removed 3 bases from V and 6 bases from J; junction bases left unmatched: 3. The CDR3 covers 12 residues. The germline V gene has CDR1 SGHNT and CDR2 YYREEE (reference sequence). The CDR3 sequence is CASSSTSSEQYF. In DNA, the CDR3 is TGTGCCAGCAGCTCGACTAGCTCCGAGCAGTACTTC.

This sequence joins TRBV14 and TRBJ2-3, with unresolved D. From germline, CDR1 is SGHDN and CDR2 FVKESK. This CDR3 spans 16 amino acids. V lost 4 bases, J lost 6 bases, and 20 bases lay in between. CDR3 DNA sequence: TGTGCCAGCAGCCCCCCCCTTGGGCTAGGTTCCGATACGCAGTATTTT. It is translated as CASSPPLGLGSDTQYF.

The chain uses TRBV25-1 and TRBJ2-3, with 7 bases identical to TRBD2. Germline V lookup: CDR1 MGHDK, CDR2 SYGVNS. This CDR3 is built from 14 residues. Trimming took 4 bases from V and 2 from J; bases not matched to a gene: 3. The CDR3: CASSGSGVTDTQYF. In nucleotides, the CDR3 is TGTGCCAGCAGTGGAAGCGGGGTCACAGATACGCAGTATTTT.

The chain couples TRBV27 to TRBJ1-2; possibly TRBD1 for D (5 bases). Germline assignment: CDR1 MNHEY and CDR2 SMNVEV (reference sequence). This CDR3 comprises 16 residues. Trimming shortened V by 1 base and J by 1 base, and 13 bases separated the two germline ends. The CDR3 DNA follows: TGTGCCAGCAGTTTATTGGGAACGAGGGGTAACTATGGCTACACCTTC. Protein: CASSLLGTRGNYGYTF.

The chain joins TRBV30 to TRBJ1-2; possible D gene TRBD1, 6 bases. V lost 2 bases and J lost 8, with 15 bases in between. Germline values: CDR1 GTSNPN, CDR2 SVGIG (reference sequence). This CDR3 contains 13 residues. The CDR3 region has the DNA TGTGCCTGGAGTCCTAACAGGGTCAAGGGCTACACCTTC. Encoded protein: CAWSPNRVKGYTF. Filled out from reference TRBV30 and TRBJ1-2, the complete variable domain reads SQTIHQWPATLVQPVGSPLSLECTVEGTSNPNLYWYRQAAGRGLQLLFYSVGIGQISSEVPQNLSASRPQDRQFILSSKKLLLSDSGFYLCAWSPNRVKGYTFGSGTRLTVV.

This chain joins TRBV6-2 or TRBV6-3 and TRBJ2-3; the match to TRBD2 covers 8 bases. The CDR3 is made up of 15 amino acids. The germline V gene has CDR1 MNHEY and CDR2 SVGEGT. Germline trimming cut 5 bases from V and 3 bases from J; bases unmatched to any gene: 7. The DNA for the CDR3 is TGTGCCAGCAGTCCAGCGGGAGTGGCGACAGATACGCAGTATTTT. The encoded protein is CASSPAGVATDTQYF.

The gene calls are TRBV6-5 and TRBJ2-1; no clear D. Germline values: CDR1 MNHEY, CDR2 SVGAGI. V lost 4 bases to trimming and J lost 4 bases, with 2 bases between them. The CDR3 is 11 amino acids. In nucleotides, the CDR3 is TGTGCCAGCAGTTGGTACAATGAGCAGTTCTTC. Translated, it gives CASSWYNEQFF.